This T cell receptor beta chain was observed in a study of blood T cell repertoires in COVID-19. The overall study: Sources were T cells, B-cell-depleted T cells, or PBMCs; the material itself was cDNA or gDNA.

Measured with immunoSEQ multiplex PCR; TCRdb has only the in-frame clones, and not every one. The sample lists fewer than 400,000 clones, 89% occurring once. The CDR3 runs 17 residues. Trimming cost V 1 base and J 5 bases; bases outside gene matches: 12. Germline V lookup: CDR1 MGHRA, CDR2 YSYEKL. Enrolment of Seattle patients took place during active infection, and they were followed longitudinally. The specimen was peripheral blood. The rearrangement joins TRBV4-1 to TRBJ2-5, with 8 positions matching TRBD2. This TCR was sampled from a woman under 40 with COVID-19, enrolled during active disease. The chain's CDR3 is CASSQGEASGGTETQYF. The CDR3 DNA sequence: TGCGCCAGCAGCCAAGGGGAGGCCAGCGGGGGCACTGAGACCCAGTACTTC.